These T cell receptor beta chains were read from a single sample in a study of T cell responses to AZD1222 COVID-19 vaccine. Method: immunoSEQ multiplex PCR; TCRdb's copy keeps in-frame clones and lacks some. The repertoire holds 95,000 to 130,000 clones, with just under 95% as singletons. This specimen was peripheral blood, taken on day 0 of AZD1222 vaccination. The receptors derive from an adult in good health. The CDR3 runs from the conserved cysteine through the conserved F or W. D genes are given only for firm matches. Size is omitted from some rows. Given values are once, few, many or a class for expanded clones.

v_call: TRBV28; d_call: TRBD1; clone_size: -; j_call: TRBJ1-3; cdr3_nt: TGTGCCAGCAGCCGGGACAGGGAGGGCTCTGGAAACACCATATATTTT; cdr3_aa: CASSRDREGSGNTIYF
v_call: TRBV7-3; d_call: TRBD2; clone_size: -; j_call: TRBJ2-2; cdr3_nt: TGTGCCAGCAGCTTCTGGCCCGCGGGACTAGCGGGAGAGGGGTTCACCGGGGAGCTGTTTTTT; cdr3_aa: CASSFWPAGLAGEGFTGELFF
v_call: TRBV27; d_call: -; clone_size: -; j_call: TRBJ2-1; cdr3_nt: TGTGCCAGCAATGCACTAACCGGCTACAATGAGCAGTTCTTC; cdr3_aa: CASNALTGYNEQFF
v_call: TRBV9; d_call: -; clone_size: -; j_call: TRBJ2-7; cdr3_nt: TGTGCCAGCAGCGTTGGTCAGAAGAGCTCCTACGAGCAGTACTTC; cdr3_aa: CASSVGQKSSYEQYF
v_call: TRBV3-1/TRBV3-2; d_call: -; clone_size: -; j_call: TRBJ1-4; cdr3_nt: TGTGCCAGCAGCCAAGATAAGGGGCGGGGGACCCCTAATGAAAAACTGTTTTTT; cdr3_aa: CASSQDKGRGTPNEKLFF
v_call: TRBV6-1; d_call: -; clone_size: -; j_call: TRBJ1-2; cdr3_nt: TGTGCCAGCAGTGAAAGGTCAGGGCTAGATGGCTACACCTTC; cdr3_aa: CASSERSGLDGYTF
v_call: TRBV12-3/TRBV12-4; d_call: -; clone_size: -; j_call: TRBJ1-1; cdr3_nt: TGTGCCAGCGCCCTCTGGGGGAACACTGAAGCTTTCTTT; cdr3_aa: CASALWGNTEAFF
v_call: TRBV11-2; d_call: -; clone_size: -; j_call: TRBJ2-2; cdr3_nt: TGTGCCAGCAGCATGGGACTGATAACCGGGGAGCTGTTTTTT; cdr3_aa: CASSMGLITGELFF
v_call: TRBV18; d_call: -; clone_size: -; j_call: TRBJ1-3; cdr3_nt: TGTGCCAGCTCACCACCGACTCATACGAGCTCTGGAAACACCATATATTTT; cdr3_aa: CASSPPTHTSSGNTIYF
v_call: TRBV5-1; d_call: -; clone_size: -; j_call: TRBJ1-1; cdr3_nt: TGCGCCAGCAGCTTTACAGGGAAGAACACTGAAGCTTTCTTT; cdr3_aa: CASSFTGKNTEAFF
v_call: TRBV18; d_call: TRBD1; clone_size: -; j_call: TRBJ1-2; cdr3_nt: TGTGCCAGCTCACCACCGACGACAGGGGATGGCTACACCTTC; cdr3_aa: CASSPPTTGDGYTF
v_call: TRBV6-5; d_call: TRBD1; clone_size: few; j_call: TRBJ1-5; cdr3_nt: TGTGCCAGCAGCTCCGGACAGGGGAGCCAGCCCCAGCATTTT; cdr3_aa: CASSSGQGSQPQHF
v_call: TRBV12-5; d_call: -; clone_size: once; j_call: TRBJ2-3; cdr3_nt: TGTGCTAGTGGGGACCCGGACAGAACTAGCACAGATACGCAGTATTTT; cdr3_aa: CASGDPDRTSTDTQYF
v_call: TRBV27; d_call: -; clone_size: -; j_call: TRBJ2-5; cdr3_nt: TGTGCCAGCAGTTCCCGGGACGGTGTCCAAGAGACCCAGTACTTC; cdr3_aa: CASSSRDGVQETQYF
v_call: TRBV7-2; d_call: -; clone_size: -; j_call: TRBJ2-4; cdr3_nt: TGTGCCAGCAGCCCAGGGACCGGGTTTCTAGCCAAAAACATTCAGTACTTC; cdr3_aa: CASSPGTGFLAKNIQYF
v_call: TRBV2; d_call: -; clone_size: -; j_call: TRBJ2-2; cdr3_nt: TGTGCCAGCAGAGGGAGCGAGAACACCGGGGAGCTGTTTTTT; cdr3_aa: CASRGSENTGELFF
v_call: TRBV5-1; d_call: TRBD2; clone_size: once; j_call: TRBJ2-1; cdr3_nt: TGCGCCAGCGTGGACGGGAGGGAGGCCTACAATGAGCAGTTCTTC; cdr3_aa: CASVDGREAYNEQFF
v_call: TRBV2; d_call: -; clone_size: -; j_call: TRBJ2-5; cdr3_nt: TGTGCCAGCAAGGAGCAGGAGACCCAGTACTTC; cdr3_aa: CASKEQETQYF
v_call: TRBV5-6; d_call: -; clone_size: -; j_call: TRBJ1-4; cdr3_nt: TGTGCCAGCAGCTCTATGCAGGGGACTAATGAAAAACTGTTTTTT; cdr3_aa: CASSSMQGTNEKLFF
v_call: TRBV4-2; d_call: TRBD2; clone_size: once; j_call: TRBJ2-4; cdr3_nt: TGTGCCAGCAGCCAAGTAGCGGGAGAGGCCAAAAACATTCAGTACTTC; cdr3_aa: CASSQVAGEAKNIQYF
v_call: TRBV19; d_call: -; clone_size: -; j_call: TRBJ1-6; cdr3_nt: TGTGCCAGCGGGTTGGCGAATTCACCCCTCCACTTT; cdr3_aa: CASGLANSPLHF
v_call: TRBV30; d_call: -; clone_size: -; j_call: TRBJ1-1; cdr3_nt: TGTGCCTGGAGTGGGGGGGGGCTTGCTGGAGCTTTCTTT; cdr3_aa: CAWSGGGLAGAFF
v_call: TRBV27; d_call: -; clone_size: -; j_call: TRBJ1-1; cdr3_nt: TGTGCCAGCATGGGCCATCCTGGGATCGGCACTGAAGCTTTCTTT; cdr3_aa: CASMGHPGIGTEAFF
v_call: TRBV29-1; d_call: -; clone_size: -; j_call: TRBJ2-1; cdr3_nt: TGCAGCGTTTGGGACCACGAGAAGGGCTATGAGCAGTTCTTC; cdr3_aa: CSVWDHEKGYEQFF
v_call: TRBV11-2; d_call: TRBD1; clone_size: -; j_call: TRBJ2-2; cdr3_nt: TGTGCCAGCAGCCCAGGGGGCTGGGACCCGAACACCGGGGAGCTGTTTTTT; cdr3_aa: CASSPGGWDPNTGELFF
v_call: TRBV7-3; d_call: -; clone_size: once; j_call: TRBJ2-3; cdr3_nt: TGTGCCAGCAGCTTCGGATCGGGGGCAGATACGCAGTATTTT; cdr3_aa: CASSFGSGADTQYF
v_call: TRBV11-2; d_call: -; clone_size: -; j_call: TRBJ1-2; cdr3_nt: TGTGCCAGCAGCCAAGCGTCCAATTTGGTATTCTTC; cdr3_aa: CASSQASNLVFF
v_call: TRBV7-8; d_call: -; clone_size: -; j_call: TRBJ1-6; cdr3_nt: TGTGCCAGCAGCTTAGTTCGGCTCGGGGGGGGAACCTATAATTCACCCCTCCACTTT; cdr3_aa: CASSLVRLGGGTYNSPLHF
v_call: TRBV2; d_call: TRBD1; clone_size: -; j_call: TRBJ2-3; cdr3_nt: TGTGCCAGCAGTCGAAACAGGGGGCGCGATTGGGCAGATACGCAGTATTTT; cdr3_aa: CASSRNRGRDWADTQYF
v_call: TRBV6-5; d_call: -; clone_size: -; j_call: TRBJ1-2; cdr3_nt: TGTGCCGGTGTGCATGGGCGATGGGCCTTC; cdr3_aa: CAGVHGRWAF
v_call: TRBV15; d_call: -; clone_size: -; j_call: TRBJ1-1; cdr3_nt: TGTGCCACCAGCAGCCGGCAGGGTAGGACTGAAGCTTTCTTT; cdr3_aa: CATSSRQGRTEAFF
v_call: TRBV6-1; d_call: -; clone_size: -; j_call: TRBJ2-7; cdr3_nt: TGTGCCAGCAGTGAAGGTGAAAGCTCCTACGAGCAGTACTTC; cdr3_aa: CASSEGESSYEQYF
v_call: TRBV18; d_call: -; clone_size: -; j_call: TRBJ1-1; cdr3_nt: TGTGCCAGCTCGCCCCCCGCAACCTGGGGCACTGAAGCTTTCTTT; cdr3_aa: CASSPPATWGTEAFF
v_call: TRBV27; d_call: TRBD1; clone_size: -; j_call: TRBJ1-6; cdr3_nt: TGTGCCAGCAGTTTGGTTGAGGACAGGGGTAATTCACCCCTCCACTTT; cdr3_aa: CASSLVEDRGNSPLHF
v_call: TRBV5-4; d_call: TRBD2; clone_size: -; j_call: TRBJ2-1; cdr3_nt: TGTGCCAGCAGCTTGGCCCTAGCGGGGATTGGCGGGCACAATGAGCAGTTCTTC; cdr3_aa: CASSLALAGIGGHNEQFF
v_call: TRBV9; d_call: TRBD1; clone_size: once; j_call: TRBJ2-2; cdr3_nt: TGTGCCAGCAGCGTATACCCGGGACAGGGAAACACCGGGGAGCTGTTTTTT; cdr3_aa: CASSVYPGQGNTGELFF
v_call: TRBV19; d_call: -; clone_size: few; j_call: TRBJ2-1; cdr3_nt: TGTGCCAGTAGTATGGACCACTCCTACAATGAGCAGTTCTTC; cdr3_aa: CASSMDHSYNEQFF
v_call: TRBV27; d_call: -; clone_size: -; j_call: TRBJ1-5; cdr3_nt: TGTGCCAGCAGTTCATCTATGGGCAATCAGCCCCAGCATTTT; cdr3_aa: CASSSSMGNQPQHF
v_call: TRBV2; d_call: -; clone_size: once; j_call: TRBJ1-6; cdr3_nt: TGTGCCAGCAGTGAAGCCGGGGCGGTCTATAATTCACCCCTCCACTTT; cdr3_aa: CASSEAGAVYNSPLHF
v_call: TRBV4-1; d_call: -; clone_size: -; j_call: TRBJ2-1; cdr3_nt: TGCGCCAGCAGCCACGGTGATGAGCAGTTCTTC; cdr3_aa: CASSHGDEQFF
v_call: TRBV5-6; d_call: TRBD2; clone_size: -; j_call: TRBJ2-1; cdr3_nt: TGTGCCAGCAGCTTTGGGCTAGCGGGAGGGATTGAGCAGTTCTTC; cdr3_aa: CASSFGLAGGIEQFF
v_call: TRBV5-4; d_call: TRBD1; clone_size: -; j_call: TRBJ1-1; cdr3_nt: TGTGCCATCACTTCCCCGGGACAGGGAAACACTGAAGCTTTCTTT; cdr3_aa: CAITSPGQGNTEAFF
v_call: TRBV15; d_call: -; clone_size: -; j_call: TRBJ2-7; cdr3_nt: TGTGCCACCAGCAGAGATAAGAGATACGAGCAGTACTTC; cdr3_aa: CATSRDKRYEQYF
v_call: TRBV5-1; d_call: -; clone_size: -; j_call: TRBJ2-2; cdr3_nt: TGCGCCAGCTGGATGGACTCAATCAATACCGGGGAGCTGTTTTTT; cdr3_aa: CASWMDSINTGELFF
v_call: TRBV6-1; d_call: -; clone_size: -; j_call: TRBJ1-1; cdr3_nt: TGTGCCAGCAGGGAAGGGGTAAACACTGAAGCTTTCTTT; cdr3_aa: CASREGVNTEAFF
v_call: TRBV15; d_call: TRBD2; clone_size: -; j_call: TRBJ2-7; cdr3_nt: TGTGCCACCAGCAGGATCTCCCCGGCTAGCGGGAGCTGGGAGCAGTACTTC; cdr3_aa: CATSRISPASGSWEQYF
v_call: TRBV28; d_call: -; clone_size: -; j_call: TRBJ1-4; cdr3_nt: TGTGCCAGCGCATCTTGGGGTTACCCGATGGCAACTAATGAAAAACTGTTTTTT; cdr3_aa: CASASWGYPMATNEKLFF
v_call: TRBV27; d_call: -; clone_size: few; j_call: TRBJ1-1; cdr3_nt: TGTGCCAGCAGTTTATCGGACAGTTGGAACACTGAAGCTTTCTTT; cdr3_aa: CASSLSDSWNTEAFF
v_call: TRBV11-3; d_call: TRBD2; clone_size: -; j_call: TRBJ2-1; cdr3_nt: TGTGCCAGCAGCTCACCCGGGACTACCGGGGGTGAGCAGTTCTTC; cdr3_aa: CASSSPGTTGGEQFF
v_call: TRBV7-9; d_call: -; clone_size: -; j_call: TRBJ2-7; cdr3_nt: TGTGCCAGCAGCTTAGGCCTAGTGGGCGAGCAGTACTTC; cdr3_aa: CASSLGLVGEQYF
v_call: TRBV4-1; d_call: TRBD1; clone_size: -; j_call: TRBJ2-1; cdr3_nt: TGCGCCAGCAGCCTCCGACAGGGCTACAATGAGCAGTTCTTC; cdr3_aa: CASSLRQGYNEQFF
v_call: TRBV3-1/TRBV3-2; d_call: -; clone_size: -; j_call: TRBJ1-5; cdr3_nt: TGTGCCAGCAGCCAGGGGCGGTATCAGCCCCAGCATTTT; cdr3_aa: CASSQGRYQPQHF
v_call: TRBV29-1; d_call: -; clone_size: -; j_call: TRBJ2-4; cdr3_nt: TGCAGCGTTGAGGTAGCCAAAAACATTCAGTACTTC; cdr3_aa: CSVEVAKNIQYF
v_call: TRBV19; d_call: -; clone_size: once; j_call: TRBJ1-5; cdr3_nt: TGTGCCAGTAGTATAATGGGGAGCAATCAGCCCCAGCATTTT; cdr3_aa: CASSIMGSNQPQHF
v_call: TRBV27; d_call: TRBD2; clone_size: -; j_call: TRBJ2-1; cdr3_nt: TGTGCCAGCAGTTTATCGATTAGCGGGAGGGCCAAGAATGAGCAGTTCTTC; cdr3_aa: CASSLSISGRAKNEQFF
v_call: TRBV7-9; d_call: -; clone_size: -; j_call: TRBJ2-7; cdr3_nt: TGTGCCAGCAGCTTAGTCGGACAGTACTACGAGCAGTACTTC; cdr3_aa: CASSLVGQYYEQYF
v_call: TRBV19; d_call: TRBD1; clone_size: -; j_call: TRBJ1-1; cdr3_nt: TGTGCCAGTAGTATGATCCTACAGGGGATGAACACTGAAGCTTTCTTT; cdr3_aa: CASSMILQGMNTEAFF
v_call: TRBV9; d_call: TRBD2; clone_size: -; j_call: TRBJ2-1; cdr3_nt: TGTGCCAGCAGCACGACTAGCGGGGCCTACAATGAGCAGTTCTTC; cdr3_aa: CASSTTSGAYNEQFF